Following are 8 T cell receptor beta chains from one sample sequenced in a study of identical twins. TCRdb analysed the 5' RACE reads with MiXCR anew, one entry per CDR3 protein. Counted here are about 730,000 distinct CDR3 sequences, around 20% occurring once; the ten biggest clones make up roughly 4.3%. Separately, the same data were catalogued under a study of T cells expressing NK-cell markers.

Sequenced sample: PBMCs. These receptors were taken from a young woman in good health.

This clonotype occurred a few times. The gene calls are TRBV7-6 and TRBJ2-7, with D perhaps TRBD1 or TRBD2 (5 bases each). V was trimmed by 4 bases and J by 2 bases, leaving 15 bases between them. The CDR3 has 15 amino acids. The germline gives CDR1 SGHVS, CDR2 FNYEAQ. CDR3 residues: CASSSLWDGTYEQYF. The CDR3 DNA follows: TGTGCCAGCAGCTCCCTGTGGGACGGGACCTACGAGCAGTACTTC.

This clonotype was seen many times. The chain recombines TRBV12-3 or TRBV12-4 with TRBJ2-1; D ambiguous. V was clipped by 6 bases and J by 5 bases, with 5 bases between them. The CDR3 is 11 amino acids. The CDR3, as DNA: TGTGCCAGCAGCTCGAACAATGAGCAGTTCTTC. It encodes CASSSNNEQFF.

This clonotype occurred a few times. This chain links TRBV29-1 with TRBJ2-2, with a possible D match to TRBD1 (5 bases). This CDR3 is 16 amino acids long. Looked up from germline, CDR1 is SQVTM and CDR2 is ANQGSEA. V was trimmed by 4 bases and J by 1 base, leaving 16 bases between them. Written as DNA, the CDR3 is TGCAGCGTTGTGGGGTGGGGCGTTGGGAACACCGGGGAGCTGTTTTTT. Protein: CSVVGWGVGNTGELFF.

The chain is built from TRBV2 and TRBJ2-2; perhaps TRBD1 as D (6 bases). In germline, CDR1 is SNHLY, CDR2 FYNNEI. V lost 4 bases to trimming and J lost 4 bases, with 13 bases between them. The length of the CDR3 is 15 residues. The CDR3 protein is CASSGFRGTTGELFF. The DNA for the CDR3 is TGTGCCAGCAGTGGGTTCAGGGGAACCACCGGGGAGCTGTTTTTT. The complete variable domain, with remaining parts taken from reference TRBV2 and TRBJ2-2, reads EPEVTQTPSHQVTQMGQEVILRCVPISNHLYFYWYRQILGQKVEFLVSFYNNEISEKSEIFDDQFSVERPDGSNFTLKIRSTKLEDSAMYFCASSGFRGTTGELFFGEGSRLTVL.

As to this clonotype: Compared with germline, one end of the junction differs, possibly owing to a read error. CDR3 DNA sequence: TGTGCCAGCAGTGACTCGAATTTTGGGGACCCACTTTACTTC. Protein product: CASSDSNFGDPLYF. V and J are TRBV6-4 and TRBJ2-1; D may be TRBD1 or TRBD2 (5 bases each). This CDR3 comprises 14 residues. Looked up from germline, CDR1 is MRHNA and CDR2 is SNTAGT.

This rearrangement joins TRBV6-2 or TRBV6-3 to TRBJ2-1; TRBD2 is a possible D gene (6 bases). The CDR3 contains 14 residues. Germline V CDR1 and CDR2: MNHEY, SVGEGT. With 6 bases removed from V and 8 bases from J, the gap between germline ends came to 17 bases. In DNA, the CDR3 is TGTGCCAGCAGCCCCGAGACTAGAACACATGAGCAGTTCTTC. Protein sequence: CASSPETRTHEQFF.

This chain links TRBV15 with TRBJ1-6; D unclear. This CDR3 has 14 amino acids. V dropped 0 bases and J dropped 7 bases, with 7 bases sitting between them. The V gene's germline CDR1 is LNHNV and CDR2 YYDKDF (reference sequence). CDR3 region: CATSRELVNSPLHF. The CDR3 region has the DNA TGTGCCACCAGCAGAGAACTGGTGAATTCACCCCTCCACTTT.

This clonotype showed up just a few times. CDR3 coding DNA: TGCGCCAGCAGCTTGGAGGGGGGACTAAACTACGAGCAGTACTTC. Translating it yields CASSLEGGLNYEQYF. The chain joins TRBV5-1 to TRBJ2-7, with D possibly being TRBD2 (7 bases). The CDR3 contains 15 residues. The V and J ends lost 0 bases and 3 bases respectively, with 13 bases between them. CDR1 SGHRS and CDR2 YFSETQ come from the germline V gene.